One and the same sample provided the 20 T cell receptor beta chains below, sequenced in a study of blood T cell repertoires in COVID-19. Sequencing was performed with immunoSEQ multiplex PCR; in TCRdb, only in-frame clones are kept and a portion is missing. The sample shows fewer than 400,000 clones, about 92% of them seen only once. Sequences were obtained from PBMCs or T cells enriched from blood (not recorded which). The receptor source for this set is a woman aged 30 to 39 who had recovered from COVID-19.

Only a few counts were recorded for this clone. The CDR3 here is CASSSQTSGSSYEQYF. CDR3 sequence (DNA): TGTGCCAGCAGCTCTCAGACTAGCGGGAGCTCCTACGAGCAGTACTTC. The gene calls are TRBV13 and TRBJ2-7, with 12 bases that match TRBD2. The J segment lost 0 bases and the V segment lost 4 bases, leaving 4 bases of the junction unmatched. CDR1 and CDR2 (germline): PRHDT, FYEKMQ (reference sequence). CDR3 size: 16 residues.

This clone was counted once. The V and J genes are TRBV20-1 and TRBJ2-1, with D possibly matching TRBD2 (5 bases). Trimming removed 3 bases at V and 5 bases at J, with 14 bases between. CDR1 is DFQATT and CDR2 is SNEGSKA in the germline V gene (reference sequence). This CDR3 is 14 amino acids long. CDR3 region: CSASWRARNNEQFF. The DNA of the CDR3 is TGCAGTGCTAGTTGGCGGGCTCGAAACAATGAGCAGTTCTTC.

V and J are TRBV18 and TRBJ2-6; possibly TRBD2 for D (6 bases). The CDR3 is 19 residues long. The V and J ends lost 8 bases and 3 bases respectively, with 26 bases between them. In germline, CDR1 is KGHSH, CDR2 LQKENI. The CDR3 DNA is TGTGCCAGCCTTCAACGGGGGAGAGAGGGATCCTTTGGGGCCAACGTCCTGACTTTC. Protein product: CASLQRGREGSFGANVLTF. Combining the CDR3 with reference TRBV18 and TRBJ2-6 gives the whole variable domain NAGVMQNPRHLVRRRGQEARLRCSPMKGHSHVYWYRQLPEEGLKFMVYLQKENIIDESGMPKERFSAEFPKEGPSILRIQQVVRGDSAAYFCASLQRGREGSFGANVLTFGAGSRLTVL.

This chain connects TRBV3-1 (or the pseudogene TRBV3-2) to TRBJ1-2; no firm D call. The germline gives CDR1 LGHDT, CDR2 YNNKEL (reference sequence). Trimming cost V 0 bases and J 7 bases, with 15 bases left between them. The CDR3 has 15 amino acids. For the CDR3, the DNA is TGTGCCAGCAGCCAAGATTTAGGTCCTAGTCGTGGCTACACCTTC. This encodes CASSQDLGPSRGYTF.

This sequence joins TRBV7-9 and TRBJ2-7; 9 positions agree with TRBD1. Trimming took 5 bases from V and 7 from J; bases not matched to a gene: 9. Germline-derived CDR1 and CDR2 are SEHNR and FQNEAQ (reference sequence). CDR3 length: 14 amino acids. The CDR3 loop is CASSQAGQGREQYF. The CDR3 DNA follows: TGTGCCAGCAGCCAAGCTGGACAGGGGAGAGAGCAGTACTTC.

This chain uses TRBV9 with TRBJ2-3; D perhaps matches TRBD2 (5 bases). V lost 3 bases and J 5 bases, leaving 13 bases between the germline ends. CDR1 is SGDLS, CDR2 YYNGEE, per germline. The CDR3 sequence is 14 residues long. The chain's CDR3 is CASSGPSLGDTQYF. The CDR3 DNA reads TGTGCCAGCAGCGGACCATCACTAGGAGATACGCAGTATTTT.

This chain joins TRBV6-5 and TRBJ2-1; 14 nucleotides match TRBD2. Germline lookup yields CDR1 MNHEY and CDR2 SVGAGI. The CDR3 has 15 amino acids. The ends lost 7 bases at V and 5 bases at J; junction bases unmatched: 4. As DNA, the CDR3 is TGTGCCAGCACAGGACTAGCGGGAGGAAACAATGAGCAGTTCTTC. Translating gives CASTGLAGGNNEQFF.

Only one count was recorded for this clone. The chain joins TRBV30 to TRBJ1-2; 7 bases line up with TRBD1. The CDR3 extends over 16 amino acids. V lost 0 bases, J lost 2 bases, and 9 bases stayed unmatched. Germline CDR1 and CDR2: GTSNPN and SVGIG (reference sequence). The CDR3 loop is CAWSVLGGGKNYGYTF. In DNA form, the CDR3 reads TGTGCCTGGAGTGTATTAGGAGGGGGCAAAAACTATGGCTACACCTTC.

The gene calls are TRBV7-9 and TRBJ1-1; TRBD1 matches at 7 bases. V shed 3 bases and J 0 bases; nucleotides not matched to a gene: 1. CDR3 size: 14 residues. Germline V gene sequence: CDR1 SEHNR, CDR2 FQNEAQ (reference sequence). The CDR3 loop reads CASSFGQVNTEAFF. Here the CDR3 DNA reads TGTGCCAGCAGCTTTGGACAGGTGAACACTGAAGCTTTCTTT.

The chain is built from TRBV24-1 and TRBJ1-3; a possible D gene is TRBD1 (5 bases). The germline gives CDR1 KGHDR, CDR2 SFDVKD. CDR3 size: 14 residues. Trimming cost V 5 bases and J 6 bases, with 13 bases left between them. The DNA of the CDR3 is TGTGCCACCAGTGGGCCGGGACTCTTAAACACCATATATTTT. This encodes CATSGPGLLNTIYF.

In DNA, the CDR3 is TGTGCCAGCAGCGTAGCCAATCGAGCAGATACGCAGTATTTT. Translated: CASSVANRADTQYF. The chain joins TRBV9 to TRBJ2-3, with D uncertain. The V gene lost 0 bases and the J gene lost 4 bases, with 9 bases spanning the gap. The germline CDR1 and CDR2 sequences are SGDLS and YYNGEE. This CDR3 has 14 residues. Full variable domain (remainder filled in from reference TRBV9 and TRBJ2-3): DSGVTQTPKHLITATGQRVTLRCSPRSGDLSVYWYQQSLDQGLQFLIQYYNGEERAKGNILERFSAQQFPDLHSELNLSSLELGDSALYFCASSVANRADTQYFGPGTRLTVL.

The chain recombines TRBV28 with TRBJ2-3, with TRBD2 as a possible D gene (5 bases). Trimming stripped 4 bases from V and 3 bases from J, with 14 bases between. Looked up from germline, CDR1 is MDHEN and CDR2 is SYDVKM. The CDR3 sequence is 15 residues long. The chain's CDR3 is CASSSMAGGTDTQYF. Written as DNA, the CDR3 is TGTGCCAGCAGTTCTATGGCGGGTGGTACAGATACGCAGTATTTT.

The chain couples TRBV18 to TRBJ2-3; D gene ambiguous. From germline, CDR1 is KGHSH and CDR2 LQKENI. V was trimmed by 3 bases and J by 6 bases, leaving 13 bases between them. CDR3 size: 14 residues. The CDR3 bases are TGTGCCAGCTCACCCTCGACCCGGCGGGATACGCAGTATTTT. It yields the protein CASSPSTRRDTQYF. Looking up the rest from reference TRBV18 and TRBJ2-3 gives the full variable domain: NAGVMQNPRHLVRRRGQEARLRCSPMKGHSHVYWYRQLPEEGLKFMVYLQKENIIDESGMPKERFSAEFPKEGPSILRIQQVVRGDSAAYFCASSPSTRRDTQYFGPGTRLTVL.

J is TRBJ1-6 and V is TRBV6-1, with a tentative D call TRBD1 (6 bases). Germline values: CDR1 MNHNS, CDR2 SASEGT. Trimming removed 2 bases from V and 3 bases from J, with 20 bases in between. This CDR3 region has 19 residues. The CDR3 bases are TGTGCCAGCAGTGAAAGGGGGTTTGCGGCGAGGAGCTATAATTCACCCCTCCACTTT. Translation: CASSERGFAARSYNSPLHF.

The rearrangement joins TRBV15 to TRBJ2-5; 8 bases are shared with TRBD2. Germline CDR1 LNHNV, CDR2 YYDKDF (reference sequence). With V trimmed by 1 base and J by 4 bases, 8 bases remained unmatched. The CDR3 has 16 residues. The CDR3 DNA sequence: TGTGCCACCAGCAGAGTTCCCGGGGGGGTCGGAGAGACCCAGTACTTC. Encoded protein: CATSRVPGGVGETQYF.

The gene calls are TRBV18 and TRBJ1-1, with D tentatively TRBD1 (6 bases). The germline V gene has CDR1 KGHSH and CDR2 LQKENI. Between the trimmed V and J ends, which lost 4 bases and 1 base, there was a span of 10 bases. The CDR3 has 14 residues. The DNA for the CDR3 is TGTGCCAGCTCACAGGGGGTGGGGAACACTGAAGCTTTCTTT. Amino acid sequence: CASSQGVGNTEAFF. Using reference TRBV18 and TRBJ1-1 for the parts outside the CDR3, the full variable domain is NAGVMQNPRHLVRRRGQEARLRCSPMKGHSHVYWYRQLPEEGLKFMVYLQKENIIDESGMPKERFSAEFPKEGPSILRIQQVVRGDSAAYFCASSQGVGNTEAFFGQGTRLTVV.

The rearrangement joins TRBV27 to TRBJ2-1, with D maybe TRBD2 (5 bases). Germline V lookup: CDR1 MNHEY, CDR2 SMNVEV (reference sequence). V lost 5 bases to trimming and J lost 3 bases, with 14 bases between them. The CDR3 runs 15 residues. The CDR3 protein is CASSLERGFYNEQFF. The DNA for the CDR3 is TGTGCCAGCAGTCTGGAACGGGGATTCTACAATGAGCAGTTCTTC.

The count of this clone is one. CDR3 sequence (DNA): TGCGCCAGCAGCCAAGATCGTTGGCTAGGGGCCAGTAACTATGGCTACACCTTC. This sequence encodes CASSQDRWLGASNYGYTF. The genes are TRBV4-3 and TRBJ1-2; D is perhaps TRBD1 (5 bases). Germline CDR1 reads LGHNA; CDR2 reads YSLEER. V lost 0 bases, J lost 1 base, and 18 bases lay in between. This CDR3 is built from 18 residues.

The J gene is TRBJ2-7, the V gene TRBV5-4; 9 nucleotides match TRBD1. Germline V CDR1 and CDR2: SGHNT, YYREEE (reference sequence). The CDR3 totals 14 residues. Trimming took 4 bases from V and 5 from J; bases not matched to a gene: 7. CDR3 sequence reads: CASSKTGGFDEQYF. The CDR3 nucleotides are TGTGCCAGCAGCAAAACAGGGGGCTTTGACGAGCAGTACTTC.

V and J are TRBV6-5 and TRBJ1-2; D gene uncertain. V was clipped by 0 bases and J by 2 bases, with 10 bases between them. The germline gives CDR1 MNHEY, CDR2 SVGAGI. The CDR3 contains 15 residues. The CDR3 region is CASSYSRFENYGYTF. Written as DNA, the CDR3 is TGTGCCAGCAGTTACTCGCGATTCGAGAACTATGGCTACACCTTC.